The clone carrying this T cell receptor delta chain is medium-sized in the sample. The same CDR3 also results from other DNA sequences found in this sample. These data come from a study of gamma-delta chains in newborns, infants, children. Across the study: Innate gammadelta T cells reportedly expand polyclonally right after birth, driven by microbial exposure, per the title.

TCRdb repeated clone calling on the reads with CATT. The profile covers some 8,300 delta-chain clones, with roughly 1.5% appearing a single time and 8.3% taken by the ten largest. The TCR was taken from a child who was a newborn, infant or young child, either healthy, febrile or measles-vaccinated (not recorded which). The specimen was blood.

CDR3 protein: CACDTGGIPTLYTDKLIF. CDR3 nucleotides: TGTGCCTGTGACACCGGGGGGATACCGACATTGTACACCGATAAACTCATCTTT. This chain connects TRDV2 to TRDJ1; TRDD3 agrees at 9 bases. The CDR3 is 18 amino acids. Germline V CDR1 and CDR2: GEAIGNYY, EKD. J gave up 0 bases and V 0 bases, and 10 bases lay outside the gene matches.